These 6 T cell receptor beta chains came from one sample sequenced in a study of OX40 agonist ivuxolimab in advanced cancers. Generated by immunoSEQ multiplex PCR, the TCRdb table keeps only in-frame clones and is missing some. The sample comprises some 6,100 clones, approximately 81% of which are singletons, and around 24% rests with the top ten. Sequenced here: CD4+ or CD8+ T cells sorted from blood, sampled in a trial of the OX40 agonist ivuxolimab. The receptors shown here come from an adult with an advanced solid tumor such as melanoma, head and neck, liver or kidney cancer.

This clone showed up just a few times. The chain combines TRBV6-5 with TRBJ2-5; TRBD2 matches at 8 bases. Per the germline V gene, CDR1 is MNHEY and CDR2 is SVGAGI. CDR3 length: 15 residues. V shed 2 bases, J shed 5 bases, and the junction held 7 bases outside the gene matches. CDR3 sequence reads: CASSYAGGPVETQYF. For the CDR3, the DNA is TGTGCCAGCAGTTACGCGGGGGGCCCAGTTGAGACCCAGTACTTC.

This sequence joins TRBV7-9 and TRBJ2-3; 7 positions match TRBD1. J was trimmed by 0 bases and V by 4 bases; bases with no gene match: 10. CDR3 size: 17 residues. Germline-derived CDR1 and CDR2 are SEHNR and FQNEAQ (reference sequence). CDR3 DNA sequence: TGTGCCAGCAGCTCCGTACAGGGGATGTGGAGCACAGATACGCAGTATTTT. This gives the protein CASSSVQGMWSTDTQYF. Together with reference TRBV7-9 and TRBJ2-3, the CDR3 gives the full variable domain: DTGVSQNPRHKITKRGQNVTFRCDPISEHNRLYWYRQTLGQGPEFLTYFQNEAQLEKSRLLSDRFSAERPKGSFSTLEIQRTEQGDSAMYLCASSSVQGMWSTDTQYFGPGTRLTVL.

CDR3 sequence (DNA): TGTGCCAGCAGTTATGACAGGGGACCGGGTGAGCAGTACTTC. Translated, it gives CASSYDRGPGEQYF. The rearrangement joins TRBV2 to TRBJ2-7; 8 bases are a match to TRBD1. Trimming took 5 bases from V and 7 from J; bases not matched to a gene: 10. The CDR3 spans 14 residues. Germline loops: CDR1 SNHLY, CDR2 FYNNEI.

V is TRBV4-1 and J is TRBJ2-4, with TRBD2 matching 9 bases. The CDR3 sequence is 14 residues long. V was pared by 1 base and J by 5 bases, with 0 bases of the junction left unmatched. The germline V gene encodes CDR1 MGHRA and CDR2 YSYEKL. CDR3 sequence (DNA): TGCGCCAGCAGCCAAGGACTAGCGGAAAACATTCAGTACTTC. It is translated as CASSQGLAENIQYF.

J is TRBJ2-3 and V is TRBV2, with a weak D call TRBD2 (7 bases). Trimming took 1 base from V and 3 from J, leaving 20 bases between them. The CDR3 has 18 amino acids. Germline V gene sequence: CDR1 SNHLY, CDR2 FYNNEI. The CDR3: CASSEVGGGPGGTDTQYF. The DNA for the CDR3 is TGTGCCAGCAGTGAAGTAGGCGGGGGCCCCGGGGGAACAGATACGCAGTATTTT.

The chain is built from TRBV14 and TRBJ2-1, with 8 bases lining up with TRBD1. V shed 1 base, J shed 9 bases, and the junction held 11 bases outside the gene matches. Germline CDR1 and CDR2: SGHDN and FVKESK. This CDR3 comprises 16 residues. The CDR3 region is CASSQVTGTGNSEQFF. CDR3 nucleotide sequence: TGTGCCAGCAGCCAAGTAACCGGGACAGGCAATAGTGAGCAGTTCTTC.